This T cell receptor beta chain was retrieved from a study of blood T cells in healthy people across ages. This CDR3 is built from 19 residues. Trimming pared 1 base from V and 2 bases from J, leaving 18 bases between. Germline CDR1 and CDR2: LGHNA and YSLEER. The use of a sample-barcoded 5' primer and a J-beta primer mix characterized a second PCR of 7 to 11 cycles. In TCRdb, the 5' RACE reads were re-called with MiXCR into one record per CDR3 protein. The profile shows more than 800,000 distinct CDR3 sequences, under 35% of them singletons. Findings and limits, study-wide: A greater number of naive CD4+ cells and higher diversity distinguished long-lived donors from aged donors.

The sample holds many counts of this clonotype. The antigen is not known. The sequenced sample was blood. This TCR derives from a woman older than 75 in good health. The chain couples TRBV4-3 to TRBJ2-6, with D perhaps matching TRBD1 (7 bases). CDR3: CASSQALGQGGAGANVLTF. CDR3 in DNA: TGCGCCAGCAGCCAAGCCCTAGGGCAGGGGGGCGCTGGGGCCAACGTCCTGACTTTC.